What follows is one T cell receptor (beta chain) and its context. Its specificity is not known. One junction end disagrees with the germline gene, perhaps due to a read error. These data belong to a study of blood T cells in healthy people across ages. Notes on the study in general: With donor CMV status unknown, expanded clonotype changes were possibly confounded. As age increased, TCR beta diversity per million T cells fell in a roughly linear fashion.

PBMCs were isolated at a quantity of at least 7 million per sample. Using a J-beta primer mix together with a sample-barcoded 5' primer, a second PCR was run for about 6 to 12 cycles. TCRdb fed the 5' RACE reads into MiXCR, producing one record per CDR3 protein. The top ten clones hold 13% of a sample with about 940,000 distinct CDR3 sequences, roughly 50% of them seen once. There are 16 residues in the CDR3. Germline V gene sequence: CDR1 LGHNA, CDR2 YSLEER. This chain uses TRBV4-3 with TRBJ2-7, with 7 bases aligning to TRBD2. Sequenced sample: blood. The receptor was derived from a man aged 30-40 years in good health. The CDR3 DNA sequence: TGCGTCAGCAGCCAAGATACGTCGGGGGGATTGTACGAGCAGTACTTC. Protein product: CVSSQDTSGGLYEQYF.